This T cell receptor beta chain was documented in a study of CD8 T cells in Susac syndrome. RNA amounts of about 0.5 to 1 ug underwent reverse transcription with random hexamers. TCRdb fed the immunoSEQ multiplex PCR reads into MiXCR, producing one record per CDR3 protein. The sample holds 69,000 or so distinct CDR3 sequences, about 94% seen once. V lost 3 bases, J lost 4 bases, and 11 bases lay in between. The CDR3 is 14 amino acids. Looked up from germline, CDR1 is MDHEN and CDR2 is SYDVKM. Input material: CD8+ T cells from PBMCs. The V call is TRBV28, the J call TRBJ2-3, with D possibly matching TRBD1 (5 bases). The clonotype originates from a human donor with multiple sclerosis. The CDR3 DNA follows: TGTGCCAGCAGTTTGGGGCTAAACTCAGATACGCAGTATTTT. Translation gives CASSLGLNSDTQYF. Full variable domain (missing parts from reference TRBV28 and TRBJ2-3): DVKVTQSSRYLVKRTGEKVFLECVQDMDHENMFWYRQDPGLGLRLIYFSYDVKMKEKGDIPEGYSVSREKKERFSLILESASTNQTSMYLCASSLGLNSDTQYFGPGTRLTVL.